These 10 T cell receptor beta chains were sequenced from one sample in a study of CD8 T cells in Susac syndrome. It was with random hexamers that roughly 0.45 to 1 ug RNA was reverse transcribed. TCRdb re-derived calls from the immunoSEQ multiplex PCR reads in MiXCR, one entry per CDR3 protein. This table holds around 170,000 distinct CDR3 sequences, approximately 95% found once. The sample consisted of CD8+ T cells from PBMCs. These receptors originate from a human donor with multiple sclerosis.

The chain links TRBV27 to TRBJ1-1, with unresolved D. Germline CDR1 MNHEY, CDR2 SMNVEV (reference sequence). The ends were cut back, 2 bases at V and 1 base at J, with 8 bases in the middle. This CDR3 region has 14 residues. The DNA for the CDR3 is TGTGCCAGCAGTTTAATTTCGTCGAACACTGAAGCTTTCTTT. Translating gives CASSLISSNTEAFF.

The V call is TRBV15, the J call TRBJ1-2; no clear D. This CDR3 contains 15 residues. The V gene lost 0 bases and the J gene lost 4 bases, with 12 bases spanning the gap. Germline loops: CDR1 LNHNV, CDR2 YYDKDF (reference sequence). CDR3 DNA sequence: TGTGCCACCAGCAGAGACGCAGGCTCCTCCTATGGCTACACCTTC. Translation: CATSRDAGSSYGYTF.

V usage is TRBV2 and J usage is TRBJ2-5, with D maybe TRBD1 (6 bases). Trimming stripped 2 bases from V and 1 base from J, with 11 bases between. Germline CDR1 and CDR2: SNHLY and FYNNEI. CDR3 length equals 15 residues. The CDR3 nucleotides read TGTGCCAGCAGTGAATTCGGGGACATCCAAGAGACCCAGTACTTC. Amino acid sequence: CASSEFGDIQETQYF.

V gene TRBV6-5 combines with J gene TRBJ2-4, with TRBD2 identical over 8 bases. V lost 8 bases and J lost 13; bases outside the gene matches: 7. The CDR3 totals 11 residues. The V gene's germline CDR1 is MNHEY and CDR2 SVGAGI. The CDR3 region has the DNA TGTGCCAGCTTTGCGGGAGGAGCCCAGTACTTC. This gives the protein CASFAGGAQYF.

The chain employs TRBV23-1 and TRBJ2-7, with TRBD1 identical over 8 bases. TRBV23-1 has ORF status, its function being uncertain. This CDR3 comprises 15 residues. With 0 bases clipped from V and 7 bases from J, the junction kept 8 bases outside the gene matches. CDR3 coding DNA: TGCGCCAGCAGTCAATCCGCGGACAGGGACGGAGAGCAGTACTTC. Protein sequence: CASSQSADRDGEQYF.

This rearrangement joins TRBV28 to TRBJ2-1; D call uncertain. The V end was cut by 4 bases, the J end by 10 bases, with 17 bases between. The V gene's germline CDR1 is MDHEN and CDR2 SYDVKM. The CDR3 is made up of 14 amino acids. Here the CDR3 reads CASSSLLGPGEQFF. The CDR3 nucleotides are TGTGCCAGCAGTTCGCTACTGGGCCCCGGGGAGCAGTTCTTC.

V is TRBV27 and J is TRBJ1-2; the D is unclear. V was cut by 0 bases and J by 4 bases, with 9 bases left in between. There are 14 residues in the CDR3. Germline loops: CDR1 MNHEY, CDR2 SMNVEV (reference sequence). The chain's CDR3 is CASSLSSGFYGYTF. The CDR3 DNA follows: TGTGCCAGCAGTTTATCCTCCGGATTCTATGGCTACACCTTC.

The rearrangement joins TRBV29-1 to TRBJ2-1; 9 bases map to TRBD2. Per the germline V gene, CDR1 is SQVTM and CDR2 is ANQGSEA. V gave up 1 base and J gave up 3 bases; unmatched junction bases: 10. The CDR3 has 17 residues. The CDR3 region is CSVEGVVGTSFYNEQFF. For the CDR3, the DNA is TGCAGCGTTGAAGGGGTGGTCGGGACTAGCTTCTACAATGAGCAGTTCTTC.

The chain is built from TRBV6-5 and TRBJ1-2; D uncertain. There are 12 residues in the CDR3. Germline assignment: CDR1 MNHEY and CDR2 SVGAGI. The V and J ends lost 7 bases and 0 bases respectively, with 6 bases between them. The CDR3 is CASTAPNYGYTF. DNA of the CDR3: TGTGCCAGCACTGCACCTAACTATGGCTACACCTTC.

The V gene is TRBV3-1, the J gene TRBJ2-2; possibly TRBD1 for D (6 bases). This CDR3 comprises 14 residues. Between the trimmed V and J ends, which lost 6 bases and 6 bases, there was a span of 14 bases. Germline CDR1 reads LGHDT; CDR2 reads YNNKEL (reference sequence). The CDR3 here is CASSWDNDSGELFF. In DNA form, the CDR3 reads TGTGCCAGCAGTTGGGACAATGATTCCGGGGAGCTGTTTTTT.